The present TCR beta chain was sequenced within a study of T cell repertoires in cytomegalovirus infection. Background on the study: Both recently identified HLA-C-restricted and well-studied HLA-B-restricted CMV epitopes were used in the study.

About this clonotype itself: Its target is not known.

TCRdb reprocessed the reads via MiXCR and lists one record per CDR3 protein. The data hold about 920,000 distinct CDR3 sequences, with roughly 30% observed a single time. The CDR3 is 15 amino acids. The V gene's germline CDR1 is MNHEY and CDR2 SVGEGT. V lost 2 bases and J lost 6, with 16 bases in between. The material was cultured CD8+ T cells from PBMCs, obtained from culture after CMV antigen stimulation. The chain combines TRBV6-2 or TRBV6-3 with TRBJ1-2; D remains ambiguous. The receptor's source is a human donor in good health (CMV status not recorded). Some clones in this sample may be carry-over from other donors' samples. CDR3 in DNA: TGTGCCAGCAGTTACAATAAGGGAACCGGCCATGGCTACACCTTC. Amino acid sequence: CASSYNKGTGHGYTF.